This TCR beta chain was sequenced during a study of CD8+ T cells in alopecia areata. Extraction of RNA preceded its reverse transcription into cDNA, which served as the sequencing template. The table came from immunoSEQ multiplex PCR; TCRdb's copy has only in-frame clones and leaves some out. The sample contains approximately 150,000 clones, approximately 60% of which appear only once. Study results and caveats: Normal-skin resident alphabeta T cells also appear among scalp sample sequences. Greater clonality was observed in lesional scalp samples, especially alopecia totalis/universalis, versus normal scalp.

Trimming removed 4 bases from V and 4 bases from J; junction bases left unmatched: 4. Germline CDR1 and CDR2: MNHNS and SASEGT. The CDR3 has 15 residues. Turning to this clone: Its antigen is unknown.

It was from PBMCs that CD4+ and CD8+ T cells were sorted. Input material: CD8+ T cells sorted from blood. The chain employs TRBV6-1 and TRBJ2-1; 10 bases are shared with TRBD2. The TCR originated in a human donor in good health. Here the CDR3 DNA reads TGTGCCAGCAGTGTAGAAGCGGGAGGGTACAATGAGCAGTTCTTC. It encodes CASSVEAGGYNEQFF.